The sequence of this T cell receptor beta chain was determined in a study of cytomegalovirus exposure and HLA in healthy donors. Broader study findings: The study found most TCR sequences rare, yet found some public TCRs in many donors. Reportedly, a later analysis found an Asian-associated ancestry cluster had fewer N-insertions than the approximately 600-donor mean. CMV antigen specificity was confirmed in vitro for three CMV-associated chains.

PCR involved 60 Vbeta and 13 Jbeta primers. Produced via immunoSEQ multiplex PCR; TCRdb's table is partial and in-frame only. The sample gives 150,000 to 200,000 clones, around 81% of which show up once; 2% to 2.5% is in the top ten. Regarding this clone: Its antigen is not identified.

Germline CDR1 reads SGDLS; CDR2 reads YYNGEE. The CDR3 totals 15 residues. V lost 3 bases, J lost 2 bases, and 7 bases stayed unmatched. This sequence was found in a woman in her thirties in good health and CMV-seronegative. The V gene is TRBV9, the J gene TRBJ1-2; TRBD1 matches at 7 bases. The material sequenced was PBMCs. The CDR3 here is CASSAPRQGNYGYTF. CDR3 bases: TGTGCCAGCAGCGCACCTCGACAGGGCAACTATGGCTACACCTTC.